These 9 T cell receptor beta chains came from one sample sequenced in a study of CD8 T cells in Susac syndrome. Random hexamers served to reverse transcribe about 0.5 to 1 ug RNA. MiXCR was run by TCRdb on the immunoSEQ multiplex PCR reads, yielding one entry per CDR3 protein. The table lists 150,000 to 200,000 distinct CDR3 sequences, around 94% of them singletons. The material sequenced was CD4+ T cells from PBMCs. Every receptor here comes from a human donor in good health.

This chain connects TRBV29-1 to TRBJ2-5; 11 bases map to TRBD1. Germline V lookup: CDR1 SQVTM, CDR2 ANQGSEA. The CDR3 loop spans 13 amino acids. Trimming took 6 bases from V and 5 from J; bases not matched to a gene: 5. The CDR3 loop reads CSVFRDRGETQYF. CDR3 in DNA: TGCAGCGTGTTCCGGGACAGGGGGGAGACCCAGTACTTC. The entire variable domain, with the rest obtained from reference TRBV29-1 and TRBJ2-5, is as follows: SAVISQKPSRDICQRGTSLTIQCQVDSQVTMMFWYRQQPGQSLTLIATANQGSEATYESGFVIDKFPISRPNLTFSTLTVSNMSPEDSSIYLCSVFRDRGETQYFGPGTRLLVL.

This clonotype has more than one count but fewer than ten. The genes are TRBV7-9 and TRBJ2-5; D is possibly TRBD2 (5 bases). With 2 bases removed from V and 7 bases from J, the gap between germline ends came to 8 bases. Germline loops: CDR1 SEHNR, CDR2 FQNEAQ (reference sequence). The CDR3 is 12 amino acids. The CDR3 protein is CASSLSGGTQYF. DNA for the CDR3: TGTGCCAGCAGCTTAAGCGGCGGGACCCAGTACTTC.

The gene calls are TRBV11-2 and TRBJ1-3; D is possibly TRBD1 (5 bases). In germline, CDR1 is SGHAT, CDR2 FQNNGV. Trimming stripped 1 base from V and 0 bases from J, with 13 bases between. The CDR3 covers 17 residues. CDR3 sequence reads: CASSLATGRYSGNTIYF. The DNA of the CDR3 is TGTGCCAGCAGCTTAGCCACAGGAAGATACTCTGGAAACACCATATATTTT.

The chain has TRBV3-1 and TRBJ2-5; D is unresolved. The length of the CDR3 is 13 residues. Germline CDR1 reads LGHDT; CDR2 reads YNNKEL (reference sequence). Trimming removed 2 bases at V and 0 bases at J, with 4 bases between. CDR3 amino acids: CASSQPNQETQYF. DNA of the CDR3: TGTGCCAGCAGCCAACCCAACCAAGAGACCCAGTACTTC.

The V gene is TRBV9, the J gene TRBJ2-1, with a tentative D call TRBD2 (5 bases). Germline loops: CDR1 SGDLS, CDR2 YYNGEE. The CDR3 loop spans 15 amino acids. V dropped 4 bases and J dropped 2 bases, with 13 bases sitting between them. The CDR3 region is CASSPSGSAYNEQFF. In DNA, the CDR3 is TGTGCCAGCAGCCCCTCGGGTAGCGCCTACAATGAGCAGTTCTTC.

This chain connects TRBV2 to TRBJ2-1; possibly TRBD2 for D (5 bases). The germline CDR1 and CDR2 sequences are SNHLY and FYNNEI. The V gene lost 4 bases and the J gene lost 8 bases, with 6 bases spanning the gap. CDR3 length: 11 amino acids. DNA of the CDR3: TGTGCCAGCAGTGGGACTTATGAGCAGTTCTTC. Protein product: CASSGTYEQFF.

The chain combines TRBV29-1 with TRBJ2-7, with TRBD1 identical over 9 bases. V gave up 6 bases and J gave up 4 bases; unmatched junction bases: 10. CDR1 and CDR2 (germline): SQVTM, ANQGSEA. The CDR3 runs to 14 residues. CDR3 sequence reads: CSVGPGQGMYEQYF. The CDR3 coding sequence is TGCAGCGTGGGACCGGGACAGGGAATGTACGAGCAGTACTTC.

This rearrangement joins TRBV18 to TRBJ2-5, with TRBD1 matching over 8 bases. The CDR3 extends over 12 amino acids. The germline V gene encodes CDR1 KGHSH and CDR2 LQKENI. The V gene end was trimmed by 4 bases and the J gene end by 9 bases; junction bases not matched to a gene: 4. CDR3 nucleotides: TGTGCCAGCTCACTCGACAGGGGCCCCCAGTACTTC. Amino acid sequence: CASSLDRGPQYF. Full variable domain (rest looked up from reference TRBV18 and TRBJ2-5): NAGVMQNPRHLVRRRGQEARLRCSPMKGHSHVYWYRQLPEEGLKFMVYLQKENIIDESGMPKERFSAEFPKEGPSILRIQQVVRGDSAAYFCASSLDRGPQYFGPGTRLLVL.

This clonotype was seen a single time. The V gene is TRBV20-1, the J gene TRBJ2-3; 10 positions agree with TRBD1. The CDR3 has 13 amino acids. Germline V gives CDR1 DFQATT, CDR2 SNEGSKA (reference sequence). Germline trimming cut 5 bases from V and 6 bases from J; bases unmatched to any gene: 5. CDR3 sequence: CSARQGARDTQYF. As DNA, the CDR3 is TGCAGTGCTCGACAGGGGGCCCGGGATACGCAGTATTTT.